This T cell receptor (beta chain) was observed in a study of PD-1 blockade in classical Hodgkin lymphoma. Trimming took 1 base from V and 4 from J, leaving 1 base between them. The length of the CDR3 is 10 residues. Germline values: CDR1 GTSNPN, CDR2 SVGIG (reference sequence). The protocol was immunoSEQ multiplex PCR, while the TCRdb copy is restricted to in-frame clones and leaves out a portion. Counted here are 25,000 to 30,000 clones, just over 85% occurring once; the ten biggest clones make up roughly 6.3%. With no exception, relapse followed autologous stem cell transplantation in all patients, and brentuximab vedotin exposure varied. The authors enriched CD8+ T cells from thawed PBMCs via magnetic negative selection.

The TCR comes from a human donor with classical Hodgkin lymphoma. The specimen comprised CD8+ T cells from blood, sampled at baseline. The chain is built from TRBV30 and TRBJ2-5; D is undetermined. The CDR3 reads CAWSGETQYF. CDR3 nucleotide sequence: TGTGCCTGGAGTGGAGAGACCCAGTACTTC.